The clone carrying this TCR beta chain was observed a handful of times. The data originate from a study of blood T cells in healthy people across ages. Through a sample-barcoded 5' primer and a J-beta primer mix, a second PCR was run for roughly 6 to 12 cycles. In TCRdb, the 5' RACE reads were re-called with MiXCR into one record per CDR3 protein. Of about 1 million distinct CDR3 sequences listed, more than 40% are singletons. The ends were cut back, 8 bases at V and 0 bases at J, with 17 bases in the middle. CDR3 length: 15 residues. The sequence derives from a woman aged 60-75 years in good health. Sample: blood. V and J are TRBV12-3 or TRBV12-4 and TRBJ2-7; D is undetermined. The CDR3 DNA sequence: TGTGCCAGCGCTCTGGGCGGAGCCCTCTCCTACGAGCAGTACTTC. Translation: CASALGGALSYEQYF.